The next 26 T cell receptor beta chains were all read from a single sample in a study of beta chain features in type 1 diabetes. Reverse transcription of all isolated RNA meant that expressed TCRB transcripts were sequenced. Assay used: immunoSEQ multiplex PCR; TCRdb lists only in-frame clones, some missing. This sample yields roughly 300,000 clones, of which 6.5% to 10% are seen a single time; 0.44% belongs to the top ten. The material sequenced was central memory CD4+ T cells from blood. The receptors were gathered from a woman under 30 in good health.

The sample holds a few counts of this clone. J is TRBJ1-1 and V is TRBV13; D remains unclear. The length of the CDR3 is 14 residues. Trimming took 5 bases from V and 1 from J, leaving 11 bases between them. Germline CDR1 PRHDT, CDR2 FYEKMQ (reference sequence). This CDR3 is CASSRGTPNTEAFF. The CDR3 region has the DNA TGTGCCAGCAGCCGCGGCACCCCGAACACTGAAGCTTTCTTT.

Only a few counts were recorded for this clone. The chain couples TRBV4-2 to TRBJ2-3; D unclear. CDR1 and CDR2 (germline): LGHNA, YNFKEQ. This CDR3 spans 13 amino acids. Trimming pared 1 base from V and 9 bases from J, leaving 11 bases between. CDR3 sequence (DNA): TGTGCCAGCAGCCAAGTTAATGCGGAAACGCAGTATTTT. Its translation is CASSQVNAETQYF.

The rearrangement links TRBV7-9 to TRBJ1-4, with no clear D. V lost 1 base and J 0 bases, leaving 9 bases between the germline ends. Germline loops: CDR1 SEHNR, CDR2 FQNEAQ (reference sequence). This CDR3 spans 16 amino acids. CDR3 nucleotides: TGTGCCAGCAGCTTAGGCTCGACGGCAACTAATGAAAAACTGTTTTTT. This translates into CASSLGSTATNEKLFF. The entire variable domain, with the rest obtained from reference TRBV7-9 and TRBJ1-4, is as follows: DTGVSQNPRHKITKRGQNVTFRCDPISEHNRLYWYRQTLGQGPEFLTYFQNEAQLEKSRLLSDRFSAERPKGSFSTLEIQRTEQGDSAMYLCASSLGSTATNEKLFFGSGTQLSVL.

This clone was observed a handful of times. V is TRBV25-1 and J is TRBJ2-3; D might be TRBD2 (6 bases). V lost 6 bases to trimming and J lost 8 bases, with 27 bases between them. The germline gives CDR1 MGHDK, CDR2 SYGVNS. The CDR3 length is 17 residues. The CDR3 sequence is CASRPRVADQRLATQYF. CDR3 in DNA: TGTGCCAGCAGGCCGCGCGTAGCGGACCAACGCTTGGCTACGCAGTATTTT.

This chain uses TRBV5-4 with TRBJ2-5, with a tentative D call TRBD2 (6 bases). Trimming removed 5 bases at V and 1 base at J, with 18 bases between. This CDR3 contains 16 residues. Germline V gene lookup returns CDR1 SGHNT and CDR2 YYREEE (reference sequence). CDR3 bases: TGTGCCAGCAGGCCTGGTCCCGGGAGCCTCCAAGAGACCCAGTACTTC. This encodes CASRPGPGSLQETQYF.

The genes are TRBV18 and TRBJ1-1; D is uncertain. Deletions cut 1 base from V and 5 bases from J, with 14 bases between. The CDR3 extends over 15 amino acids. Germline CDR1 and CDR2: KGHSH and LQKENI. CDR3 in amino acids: CASSPLVTQQTEAFF. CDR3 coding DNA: TGTGCCAGCTCACCACTCGTCACGCAACAGACTGAAGCTTTCTTT.

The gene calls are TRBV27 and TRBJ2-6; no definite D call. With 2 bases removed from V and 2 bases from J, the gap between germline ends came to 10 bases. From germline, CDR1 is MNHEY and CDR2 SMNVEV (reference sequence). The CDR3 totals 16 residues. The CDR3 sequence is CASSLGRWAGANVLTF. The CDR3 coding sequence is TGTGCCAGCAGTTTAGGACGTTGGGCTGGGGCCAACGTCCTGACTTTC.

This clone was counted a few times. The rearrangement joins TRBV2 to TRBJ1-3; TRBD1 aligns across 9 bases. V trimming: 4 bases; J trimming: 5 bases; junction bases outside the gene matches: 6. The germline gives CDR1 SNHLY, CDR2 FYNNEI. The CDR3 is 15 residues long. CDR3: CASSGPGQGRNTIYF. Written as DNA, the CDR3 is TGTGCCAGCAGTGGCCCGGGACAGGGTAGAAACACCATATATTTT.

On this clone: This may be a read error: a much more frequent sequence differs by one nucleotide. In nucleotides, the CDR3 is TGTGCCAGCGCAGCGACACGGACCTACGAGCAGTACTTC. Residues: CASAATRTYEQYF. This rearrangement joins TRBV18 to TRBJ2-7; D uncertain. Trimming shortened V by 8 bases and J by 2 bases, and 13 bases separated the two germline ends. Germline lookup yields CDR1 KGHSH and CDR2 LQKENI. The length of the CDR3 is 13 residues.

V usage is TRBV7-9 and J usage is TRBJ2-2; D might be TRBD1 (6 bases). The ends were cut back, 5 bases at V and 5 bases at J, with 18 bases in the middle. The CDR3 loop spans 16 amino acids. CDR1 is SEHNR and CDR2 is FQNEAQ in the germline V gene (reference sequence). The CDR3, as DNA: TGTGCCAGCAGCACCGGGCTACACAGGGTTACCGGGGAGCTGTTTTTT. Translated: CASSTGLHRVTGELFF.

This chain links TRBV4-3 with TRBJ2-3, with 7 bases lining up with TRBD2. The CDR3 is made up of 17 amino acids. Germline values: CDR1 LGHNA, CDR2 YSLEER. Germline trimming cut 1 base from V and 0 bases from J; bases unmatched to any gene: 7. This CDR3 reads CASSQVFGGSSTDTQYF. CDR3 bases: TGCGCCAGCAGCCAAGTCTTCGGCGGGAGTAGCACAGATACGCAGTATTTT.

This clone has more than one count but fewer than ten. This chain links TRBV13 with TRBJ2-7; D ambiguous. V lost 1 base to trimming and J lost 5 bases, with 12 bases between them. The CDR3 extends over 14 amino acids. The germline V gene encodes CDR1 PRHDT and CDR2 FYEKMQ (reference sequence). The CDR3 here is CASSLDLVGNEQYF. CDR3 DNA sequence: TGTGCCAGCAGCTTAGATTTAGTCGGCAACGAGCAGTACTTC.

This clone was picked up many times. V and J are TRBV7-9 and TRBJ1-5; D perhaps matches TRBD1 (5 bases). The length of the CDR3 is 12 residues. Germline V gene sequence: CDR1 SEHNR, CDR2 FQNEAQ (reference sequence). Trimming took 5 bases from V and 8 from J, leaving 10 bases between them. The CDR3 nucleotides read TGTGCCAGCAGCCTTGACAGTAAGCCCCAGCATTTT. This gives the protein CASSLDSKPQHF.

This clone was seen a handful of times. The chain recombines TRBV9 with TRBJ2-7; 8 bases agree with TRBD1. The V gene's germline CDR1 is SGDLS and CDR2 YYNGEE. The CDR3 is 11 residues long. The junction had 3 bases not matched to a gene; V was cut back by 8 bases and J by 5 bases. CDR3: CARRQGNEQYF. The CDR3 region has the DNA TGTGCCAGGAGACAGGGGAACGAGCAGTACTTC.

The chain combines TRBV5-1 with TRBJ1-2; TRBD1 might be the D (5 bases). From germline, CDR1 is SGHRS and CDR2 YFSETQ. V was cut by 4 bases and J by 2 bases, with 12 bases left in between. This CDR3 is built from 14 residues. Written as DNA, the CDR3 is TGCGCCAGCAGCCTACTGCCAGGGAACTATGGCTACACCTTC. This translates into CASSLLPGNYGYTF.

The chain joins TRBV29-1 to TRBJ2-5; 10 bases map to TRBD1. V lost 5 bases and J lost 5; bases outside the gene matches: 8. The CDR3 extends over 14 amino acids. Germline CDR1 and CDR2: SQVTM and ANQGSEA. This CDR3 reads CSVPGTGVVETQYF. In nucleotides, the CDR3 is TGCAGCGTTCCTGGGACAGGGGTTGTGGAGACCCAGTACTTC.

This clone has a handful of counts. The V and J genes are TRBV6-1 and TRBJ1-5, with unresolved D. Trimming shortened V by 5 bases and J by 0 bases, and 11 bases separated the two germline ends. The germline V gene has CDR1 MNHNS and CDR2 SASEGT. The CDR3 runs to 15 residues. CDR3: CASSSWTYSNQPQHF. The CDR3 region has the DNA TGTGCCAGCAGTTCCTGGACTTATAGCAATCAGCCCCAGCATTTT.

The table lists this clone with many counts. CDR3 protein: CSVGDRGIGYTF. DNA of the CDR3: TGCAGCGTTGGTGACAGGGGGATAGGCTACACCTTC. The chain has TRBV29-1 and TRBJ1-2, with TRBD1 identical over 9 bases. CDR1 and CDR2 (germline): SQVTM, ANQGSEA. This CDR3 is built from 12 residues. V lost 4 bases to trimming and J lost 8 bases; unmatched junction nucleotides: 5. Full variable domain (rest looked up from reference TRBV29-1 and TRBJ1-2): SAVISQKPSRDICQRGTSLTIQCQVDSQVTMMFWYRQQPGQSLTLIATANQGSEATYESGFVIDKFPISRPNLTFSTLTVSNMSPEDSSIYLCSVGDRGIGYTFGSGTRLTVV.

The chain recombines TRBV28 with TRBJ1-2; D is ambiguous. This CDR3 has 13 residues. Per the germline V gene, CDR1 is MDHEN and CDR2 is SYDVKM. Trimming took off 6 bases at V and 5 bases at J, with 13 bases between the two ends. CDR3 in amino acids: CASRPPGSYGYTF. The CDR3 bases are TGTGCCAGCAGACCCCCGGGCAGTTATGGCTACACCTTC.

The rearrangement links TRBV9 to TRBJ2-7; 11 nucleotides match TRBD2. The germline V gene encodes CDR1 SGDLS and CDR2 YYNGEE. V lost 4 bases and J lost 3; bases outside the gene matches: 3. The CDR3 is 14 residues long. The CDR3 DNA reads TGTGCCAGCAGCCCTAGCGGGAGGATCTACGAGCAGTACTTC. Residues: CASSPSGRIYEQYF.

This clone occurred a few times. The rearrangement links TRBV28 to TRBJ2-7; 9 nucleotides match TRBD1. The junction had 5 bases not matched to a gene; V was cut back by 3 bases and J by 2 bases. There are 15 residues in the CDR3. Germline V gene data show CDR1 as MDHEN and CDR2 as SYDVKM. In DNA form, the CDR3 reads TGTGCCAGCAGTTTTTGGGACAGGGAGGCCTACGAGCAGTACTTC. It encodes CASSFWDREAYEQYF.

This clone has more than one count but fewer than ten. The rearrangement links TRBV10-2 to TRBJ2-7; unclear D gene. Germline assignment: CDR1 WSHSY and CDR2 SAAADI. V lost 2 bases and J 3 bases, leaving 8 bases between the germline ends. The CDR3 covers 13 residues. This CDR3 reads CASSERSSYEQYF. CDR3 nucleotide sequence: TGCGCCAGCAGTGAGAGGAGTAGCTACGAGCAGTACTTC.

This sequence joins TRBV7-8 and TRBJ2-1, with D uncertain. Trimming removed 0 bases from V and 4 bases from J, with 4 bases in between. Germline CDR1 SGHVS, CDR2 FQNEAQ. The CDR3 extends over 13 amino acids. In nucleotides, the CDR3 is TGTGCCAGCAGCTTAGCCAGGTACAATGAGCAGTTCTTC. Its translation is CASSLARYNEQFF.

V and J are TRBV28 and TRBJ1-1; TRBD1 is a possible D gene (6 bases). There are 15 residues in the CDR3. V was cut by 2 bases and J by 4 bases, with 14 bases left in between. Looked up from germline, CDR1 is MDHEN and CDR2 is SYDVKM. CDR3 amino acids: CASSLQTGGSTEAFF. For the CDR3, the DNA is TGTGCCAGCAGTTTACAGACAGGCGGGAGCACTGAAGCTTTCTTT. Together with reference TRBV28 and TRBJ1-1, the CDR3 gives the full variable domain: DVKVTQSSRYLVKRTGEKVFLECVQDMDHENMFWYRQDPGLGLRLIYFSYDVKMKEKGDIPEGYSVSREKKERFSLILESASTNQTSMYLCASSLQTGGSTEAFFGQGTRLTVV.

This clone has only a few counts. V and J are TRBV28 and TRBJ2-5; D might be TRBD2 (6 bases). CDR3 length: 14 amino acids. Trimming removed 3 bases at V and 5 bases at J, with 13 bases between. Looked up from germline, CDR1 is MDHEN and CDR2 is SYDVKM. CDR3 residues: CASSFQGGAETQYF. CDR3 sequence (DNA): TGTGCCAGCAGTTTCCAGGGAGGAGCGGAGACCCAGTACTTC.

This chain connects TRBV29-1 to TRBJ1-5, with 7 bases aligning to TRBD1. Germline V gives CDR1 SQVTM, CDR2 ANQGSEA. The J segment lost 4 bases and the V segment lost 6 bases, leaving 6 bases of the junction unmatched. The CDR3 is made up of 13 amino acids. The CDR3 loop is CSVGTAYNQPQHF. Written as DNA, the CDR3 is TGCAGCGTAGGGACAGCCTATAATCAGCCCCAGCATTTT.